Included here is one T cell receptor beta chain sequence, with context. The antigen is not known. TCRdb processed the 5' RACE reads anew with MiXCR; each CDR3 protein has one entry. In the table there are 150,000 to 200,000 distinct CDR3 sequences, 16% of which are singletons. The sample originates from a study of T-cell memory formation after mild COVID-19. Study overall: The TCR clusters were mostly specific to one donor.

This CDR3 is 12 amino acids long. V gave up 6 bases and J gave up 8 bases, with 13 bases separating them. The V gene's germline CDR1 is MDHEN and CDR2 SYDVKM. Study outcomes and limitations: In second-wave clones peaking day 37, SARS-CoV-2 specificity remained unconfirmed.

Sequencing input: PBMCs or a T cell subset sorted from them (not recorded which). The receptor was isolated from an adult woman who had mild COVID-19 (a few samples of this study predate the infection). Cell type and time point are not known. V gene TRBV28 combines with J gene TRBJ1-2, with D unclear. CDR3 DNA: TGTGCCAGCAGCCCGGGGAATTTCGGCTACACCTTC. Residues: CASSPGNFGYTF.